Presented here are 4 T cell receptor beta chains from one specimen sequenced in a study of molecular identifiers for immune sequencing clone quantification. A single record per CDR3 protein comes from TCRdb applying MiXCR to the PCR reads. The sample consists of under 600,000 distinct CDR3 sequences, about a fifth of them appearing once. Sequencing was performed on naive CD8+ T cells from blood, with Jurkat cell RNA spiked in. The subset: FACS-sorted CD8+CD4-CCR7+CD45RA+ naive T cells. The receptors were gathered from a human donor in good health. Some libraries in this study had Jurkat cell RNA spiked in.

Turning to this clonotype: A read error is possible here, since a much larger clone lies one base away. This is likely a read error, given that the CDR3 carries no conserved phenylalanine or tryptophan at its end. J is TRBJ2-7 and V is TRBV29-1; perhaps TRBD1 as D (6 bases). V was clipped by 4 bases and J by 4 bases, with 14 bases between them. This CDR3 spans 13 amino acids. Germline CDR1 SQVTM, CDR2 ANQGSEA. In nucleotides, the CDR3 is TGCAGCGTTGTGGAGGACAGCCGGTACGAGCAGTACCTC. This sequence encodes CSVVEDSRYEQYL.

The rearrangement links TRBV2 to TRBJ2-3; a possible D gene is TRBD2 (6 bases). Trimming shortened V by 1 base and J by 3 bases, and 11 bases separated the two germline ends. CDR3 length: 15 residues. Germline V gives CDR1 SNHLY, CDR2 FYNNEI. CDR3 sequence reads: CASSEVGGGTDTQYF. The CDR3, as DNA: TGTGCCAGCAGTGAAGTCGGGGGTGGGACAGATACGCAGTATTTT. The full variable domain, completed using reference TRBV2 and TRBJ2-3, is EPEVTQTPSHQVTQMGQEVILRCVPISNHLYFYWYRQILGQKVEFLVSFYNNEISEKSEIFDDQFSVERPDGSNFTLKIRSTKLEDSAMYFCASSEVGGGTDTQYFGPGTRLTVL.

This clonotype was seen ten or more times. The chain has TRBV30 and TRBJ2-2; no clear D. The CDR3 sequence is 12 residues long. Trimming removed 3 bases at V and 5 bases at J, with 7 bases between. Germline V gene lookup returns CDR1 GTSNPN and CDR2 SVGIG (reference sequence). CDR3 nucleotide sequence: TGTGCCTGGAGGTGGGGAACCGGGGAGCTGTTTTTT. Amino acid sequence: CAWRWGTGELFF.

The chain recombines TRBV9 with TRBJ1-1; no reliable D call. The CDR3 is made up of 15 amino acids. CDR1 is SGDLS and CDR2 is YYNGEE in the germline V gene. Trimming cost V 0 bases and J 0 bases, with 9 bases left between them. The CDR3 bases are TGTGCCAGCAGCGTAGTGGGAGGAATGAACACTGAAGCTTTCTTT. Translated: CASSVVGGMNTEAFF.